This T cell receptor (beta chain) was captured in a study of cytotoxic CD8 clonotypes in ibrutinib-treated CLL. Measured with immunoSEQ multiplex PCR; TCRdb has only the in-frame clones, and not every one. Among roughly 150,000 clones listed, more than 65% were seen once. V was trimmed by 4 bases and J by 5 bases, leaving 16 bases between them. Germline V gives CDR1 SGHRS, CDR2 YFSETQ. The CDR3 sequence is 14 residues long. The starting material was PBMCs, obtained after 12 months of ibrutinib treatment. The receptor was isolated from a human donor with chronic lymphocytic leukemia. The chain carries TRBV5-1 and TRBJ2-7, with D perhaps matching TRBD1 (6 bases). The CDR3 sequence is CASSGVTGWDEQYF. The CDR3 DNA follows: TGCGCCAGCAGCGGGGTTACAGGGTGGGACGAGCAGTACTTC.